The text below deals with one TCR beta chain. This record comes from a study of blood T cell repertoires in COVID-19. About the research overall: Acute and convalescent COVID-19 specimens originated in the United States, Italy and Spain. T cells, B-cell-depleted T cells, or PBMCs provided the cDNA or gDNA that served as material.

CDR1 and CDR2 from the germline V gene are SQVTM and ANQGSEA. J lost 6 bases, V lost 7 bases, and 10 bases had no gene match. The CDR3 has 13 residues. Original methodology: Amplified reference gene primers provided the basis for estimating nucleated cell counts. Measured with immunoSEQ multiplex PCR; TCRdb has only the in-frame clones, and not every one. The V and J calls and clone size were taken over from that table, and D and trimming were inferred from the DNA. The data hold roughly 100,000 clones, with approximately 87% observed a single time. The rearrangement uses TRBV29-1 and TRBJ2-7; TRBD2 agrees at 9 bases. The clonotype comes from a man in his fifties or sixties with acute or convalescent COVID-19. The sequenced sample consisted of peripheral blood. This CDR3 is CSAAGGRTSEQYF. The CDR3 DNA reads as TGCAGCGCCGCGGGAGGGAGGACCAGCGAGCAGTACTTC.